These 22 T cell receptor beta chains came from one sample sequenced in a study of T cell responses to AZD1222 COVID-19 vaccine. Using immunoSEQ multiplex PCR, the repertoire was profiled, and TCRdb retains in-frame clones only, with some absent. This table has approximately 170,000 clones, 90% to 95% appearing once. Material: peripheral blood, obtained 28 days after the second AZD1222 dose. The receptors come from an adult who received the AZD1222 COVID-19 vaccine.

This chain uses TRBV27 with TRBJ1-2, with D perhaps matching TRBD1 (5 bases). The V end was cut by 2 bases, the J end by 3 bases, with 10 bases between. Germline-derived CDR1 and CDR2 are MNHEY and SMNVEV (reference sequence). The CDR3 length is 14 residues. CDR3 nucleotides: TGTGCCAGCAGTTTAGGGGGATCCTACTATGGCTACACCTTC. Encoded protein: CASSLGGSYYGYTF.

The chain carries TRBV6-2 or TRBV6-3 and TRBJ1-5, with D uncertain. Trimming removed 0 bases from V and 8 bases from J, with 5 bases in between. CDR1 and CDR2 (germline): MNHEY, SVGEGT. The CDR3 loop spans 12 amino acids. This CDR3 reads CASSYSWEPQHF. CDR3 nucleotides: TGTGCCAGCAGTTACTCCTGGGAGCCCCAGCATTTT.

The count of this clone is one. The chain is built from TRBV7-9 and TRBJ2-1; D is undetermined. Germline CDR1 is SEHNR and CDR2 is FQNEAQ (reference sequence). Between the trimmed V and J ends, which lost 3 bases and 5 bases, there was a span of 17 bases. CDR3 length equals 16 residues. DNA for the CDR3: TGTGCCAGCAGCTTTAAATTTTTGGACCGAGACAATGAGCAGTTCTTC. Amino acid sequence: CASSFKFLDRDNEQFF. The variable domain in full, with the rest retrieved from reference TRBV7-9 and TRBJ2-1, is DTGVSQNPRHKITKRGQNVTFRCDPISEHNRLYWYRQTLGQGPEFLTYFQNEAQLEKSRLLSDRFSAERPKGSFSTLEIQRTEQGDSAMYLCASSFKFLDRDNEQFFGPGTRLTVL.

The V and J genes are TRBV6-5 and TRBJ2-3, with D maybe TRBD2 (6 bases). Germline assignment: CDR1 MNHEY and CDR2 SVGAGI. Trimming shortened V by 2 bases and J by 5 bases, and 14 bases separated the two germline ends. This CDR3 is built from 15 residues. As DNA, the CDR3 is TGTGCCAGCAGTTACGGCGGGGAAGGGAGAGATACGCAGTATTTT. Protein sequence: CASSYGGEGRDTQYF.

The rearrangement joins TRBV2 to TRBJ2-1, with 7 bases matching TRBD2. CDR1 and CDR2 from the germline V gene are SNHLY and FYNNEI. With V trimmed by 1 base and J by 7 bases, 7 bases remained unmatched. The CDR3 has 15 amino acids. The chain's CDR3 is CASSEVGTTRNEQFF. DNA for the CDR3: TGTGCCAGCAGTGAAGTGGGGACTACCCGAAATGAGCAGTTCTTC.

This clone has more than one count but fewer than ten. The CDR3 DNA reads as TGCGCCAGCAGCTTGGGGGAAGCCAAAAACATTCAGTACTTC. It specifies CASSLGEAKNIQYF. This rearrangement joins TRBV5-1 to TRBJ2-4; no reliable D call. V gave up 0 bases and J gave up 0 bases, with 4 bases separating them. This CDR3 contains 14 residues. Germline assignment: CDR1 SGHRS and CDR2 YFSETQ.

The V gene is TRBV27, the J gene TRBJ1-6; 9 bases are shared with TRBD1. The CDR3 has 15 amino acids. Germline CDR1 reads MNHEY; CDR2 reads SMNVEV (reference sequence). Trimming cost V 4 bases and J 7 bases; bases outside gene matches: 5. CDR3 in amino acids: CASSSQGAVNSPLHF. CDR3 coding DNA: TGTGCCAGCAGTTCACAGGGGGCGGTGAATTCACCCCTCCACTTT.

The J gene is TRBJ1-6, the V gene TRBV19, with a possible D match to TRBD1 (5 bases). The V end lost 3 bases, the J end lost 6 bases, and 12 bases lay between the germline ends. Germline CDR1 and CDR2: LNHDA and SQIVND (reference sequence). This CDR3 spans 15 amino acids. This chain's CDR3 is CASSIYAGGNSPLHF. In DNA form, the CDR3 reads TGTGCCAGTAGTATTTACGCCGGGGGTAATTCACCCCTCCACTTT.

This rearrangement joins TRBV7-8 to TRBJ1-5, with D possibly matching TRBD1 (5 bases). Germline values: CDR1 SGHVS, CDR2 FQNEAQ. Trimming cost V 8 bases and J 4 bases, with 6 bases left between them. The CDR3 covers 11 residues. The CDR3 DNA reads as TGTGCCAGCGGGGGGAATCAGCCCCAGCATTTT. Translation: CASGGNQPQHF.

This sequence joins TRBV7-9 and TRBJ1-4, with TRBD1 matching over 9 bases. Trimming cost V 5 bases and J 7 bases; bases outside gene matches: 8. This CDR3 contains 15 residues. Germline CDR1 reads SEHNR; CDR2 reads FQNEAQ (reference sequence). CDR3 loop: CASSLTGTGTEKLFF. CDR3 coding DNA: TGTGCCAGCAGCCTCACCGGGACAGGGACTGAAAAACTGTTTTTT.

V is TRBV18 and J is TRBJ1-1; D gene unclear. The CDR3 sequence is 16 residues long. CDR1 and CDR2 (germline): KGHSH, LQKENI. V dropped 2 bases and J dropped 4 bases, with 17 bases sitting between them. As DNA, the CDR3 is TGTGCCAGCTCACCAACAAGGAGGTTTGAGGGCACTGAAGCTTTCTTT. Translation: CASSPTRRFEGTEAFF.

CDR3 sequence: CASSELWENEKLFF. Here the CDR3 DNA reads TGTGCCAGCAGTGAACTATGGGAGAATGAAAAACTGTTTTTT. This sequence joins TRBV6-1 and TRBJ1-4, with D unresolved. Deletions cut 2 bases from V and 5 bases from J, with 9 bases between. The germline CDR1 and CDR2 sequences are MNHNS and SASEGT. There are 14 residues in the CDR3.

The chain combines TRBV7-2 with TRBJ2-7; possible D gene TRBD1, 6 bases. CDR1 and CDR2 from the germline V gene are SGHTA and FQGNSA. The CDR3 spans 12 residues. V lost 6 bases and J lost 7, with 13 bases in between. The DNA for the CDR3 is TGTGCCAGCAGAAGCCAGGGGAGAGAGCAGTACTTC. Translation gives CASRSQGREQYF.

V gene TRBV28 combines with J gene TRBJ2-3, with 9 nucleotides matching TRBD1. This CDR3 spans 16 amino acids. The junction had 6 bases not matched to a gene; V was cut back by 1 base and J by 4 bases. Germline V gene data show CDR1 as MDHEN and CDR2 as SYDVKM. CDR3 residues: CASSLLRTGVADTQYF. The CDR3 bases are TGTGCCAGCAGTTTATTACGGACAGGGGTCGCAGATACGCAGTATTTT.

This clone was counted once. This chain's CDR3 is CASSLGLENTEAFF. The CDR3 coding sequence is TGTGCCAGCAGCTTAGGGTTGGAGAACACTGAAGCTTTCTTT. V usage is TRBV7-6 and J usage is TRBJ1-1; D is unclear. The germline V and J ends were trimmed by 1 base and 1 base, with 7 bases remaining between them. Germline-derived CDR1 and CDR2 are SGHVS and FNYEAQ. The CDR3 loop spans 14 amino acids.

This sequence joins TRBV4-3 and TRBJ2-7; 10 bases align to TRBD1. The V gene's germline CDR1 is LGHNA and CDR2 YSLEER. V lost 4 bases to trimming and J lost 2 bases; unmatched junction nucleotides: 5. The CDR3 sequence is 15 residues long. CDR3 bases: TGCGCCAGCAGCCCCCGGACAGGGGGGACCTACGAGCAGTACTTC. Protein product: CASSPRTGGTYEQYF.

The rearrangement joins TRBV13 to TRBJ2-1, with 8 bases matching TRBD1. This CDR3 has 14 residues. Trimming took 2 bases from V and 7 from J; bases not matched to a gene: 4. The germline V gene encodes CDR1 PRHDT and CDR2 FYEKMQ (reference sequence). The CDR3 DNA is TGTGCCAGCAGCTTATGGACAGGGTATAATGAGCAGTTCTTC. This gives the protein CASSLWTGYNEQFF. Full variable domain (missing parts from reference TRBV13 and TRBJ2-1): AAGVIQSPRHLIKEKRETATLKCYPIPRHDTVYWYQQGPGQDPQFLISFYEKMQSDKGSIPDRFSAQQFSDYHSELNMSSLELGDSALYFCASSLWTGYNEQFFGPGTRLTVL.

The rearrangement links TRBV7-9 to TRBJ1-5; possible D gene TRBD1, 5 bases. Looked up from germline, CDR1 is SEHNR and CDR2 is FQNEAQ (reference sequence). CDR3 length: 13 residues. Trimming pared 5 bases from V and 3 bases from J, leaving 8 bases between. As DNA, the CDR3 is TGTGCCAGCAGCCGAGGGACCAATCAGCCCCAGCATTTT. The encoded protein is CASSRGTNQPQHF.

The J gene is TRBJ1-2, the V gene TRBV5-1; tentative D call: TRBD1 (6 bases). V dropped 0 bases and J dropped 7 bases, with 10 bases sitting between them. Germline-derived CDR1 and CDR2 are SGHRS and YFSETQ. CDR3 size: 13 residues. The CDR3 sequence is CASSLVGGPGYTF. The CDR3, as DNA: TGCGCCAGCAGCTTGGTCGGGGGGCCTGGCTACACCTTC.

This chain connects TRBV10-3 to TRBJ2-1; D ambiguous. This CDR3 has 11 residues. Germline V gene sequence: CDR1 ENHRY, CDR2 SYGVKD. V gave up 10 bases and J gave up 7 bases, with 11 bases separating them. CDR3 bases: TGTGCCACGACTCAAGCGAATGAGCAGTTCTTC. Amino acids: CATTQANEQFF.

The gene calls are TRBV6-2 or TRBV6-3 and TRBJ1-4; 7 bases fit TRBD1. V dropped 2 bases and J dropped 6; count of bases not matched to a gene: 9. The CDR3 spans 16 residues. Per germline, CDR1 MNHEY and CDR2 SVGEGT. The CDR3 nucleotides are TGTGCCAGCAGTTACCGGTTGACAGGGACCCATGAAAAACTGTTTTTT. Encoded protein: CASSYRLTGTHEKLFF.

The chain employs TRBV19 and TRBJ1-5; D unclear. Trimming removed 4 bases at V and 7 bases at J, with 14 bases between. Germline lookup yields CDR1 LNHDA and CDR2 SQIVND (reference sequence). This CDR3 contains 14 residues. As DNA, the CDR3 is TGTGCCAGTAGTAGGTCGGGGTTCGGGCAGCCCCAGCATTTT. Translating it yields CASSRSGFGQPQHF. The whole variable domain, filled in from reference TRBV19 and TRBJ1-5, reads DGGITQSPKYLFRKEGQNVTLSCEQNLNHDAMYWYRQDPGQGLRLIYYSQIVNDFQKGDIAEGYSVSREKKESFPLTVTSAQKNPTAFYLCASSRSGFGQPQHFGDGTRLSIL.